This T cell receptor beta chain was sequenced in a study of sequential checkpoint blockade in melanoma. Study at large: Patients were randomized 1:1 to nivolumab-then-ipilimumab or ipilimumab-then-nivolumab first-line. Both treatment sequences were followed by maintenance nivolumab.

Treatment indicated: randomized to nivolumab then ipilimumab (arm A) or the reverse (arm B). None of the patients previously received DNA-damaging chemotherapy. From thawed PBMCs, live CD3+CD8+ cells negative for CD19 and CD56 were sorted. Sequencing used immunoSEQ multiplex PCR; TCRdb keeps in-frame clones, though not all of them. The sample contains 26,000 or so clones, roughly nine tenths of which appear only once. The CDR3 consists of 15 residues. Trimming removed 0 bases at V and 0 bases at J, with 8 bases between. Germline V lookup: CDR1 ENHRY, CDR2 SYGVKD. The TCR originated in a human donor with melanoma. This chain connects TRBV10-3 to TRBJ1-1; D unclear. Sequences were derived from CD8+ T cells sorted from blood (inferred from file names), sampled from a patient given nivolumab and ipilimumab in sequence. CDR3 amino acids: CAISESTGMNTEAFF. CDR3 nucleotide sequence: TGTGCCATCAGTGAGTCGACCGGGATGAACACTGAAGCTTTCTTT.